This entry lists 14 T cell receptor beta chains sequenced from one sample in a study of OX40 agonist ivuxolimab in advanced cancers. The protocol was immunoSEQ multiplex PCR, while the TCRdb copy is restricted to in-frame clones and leaves out a portion. The sample includes about 11,000 clones, more than 75% of them seen just once. The material was CD4+ or CD8+ T cells sorted from blood, obtained in a trial of the OX40 agonist ivuxolimab. The receptor set was obtained from an adult with an advanced solid tumor such as melanoma, head and neck, liver or kidney cancer.

The chain carries TRBV28 and TRBJ2-7, with D perhaps TRBD2 (6 bases). The germline V gene encodes CDR1 MDHEN and CDR2 SYDVKM. The CDR3 loop spans 15 amino acids. V shed 1 base and J shed 1 base, with 11 bases lying between them. CDR3 in DNA: TGTGCCAGCAGTTTATATCCTAGCGAATCCTACGAGCAGTACTTC. This codes for CASSLYPSESYEQYF.

The V and J genes are TRBV28 and TRBJ2-2; unclear D gene. Trimming shortened V by 10 bases and J by 2 bases, and 17 bases separated the two germline ends. The CDR3 has 15 residues. Germline V lookup: CDR1 MDHEN, CDR2 SYDVKM. The CDR3, as DNA: TGTGCCACCGTTAACATCAACATAAACACCGGGGAGCTGTTTTTT. Its protein is CATVNININTGELFF.

This clone was picked up one time. The gene calls are TRBV10-3 and TRBJ2-3, with a possible D match to TRBD2 (5 bases). Germline CDR1 ENHRY, CDR2 SYGVKD. CDR3 length: 14 amino acids. The ends were cut back, 2 bases at V and 7 bases at J, with 13 bases in the middle. The CDR3, as DNA: TGTGCCATCAGTGAGGAGGGTGTAGTTAATACGCAGTATTTT. This translates into CAISEEGVVNTQYF.

This chain uses TRBV29-1 with TRBJ1-1; no clear D. This CDR3 has 11 residues. Per germline, CDR1 SQVTM and CDR2 ANQGSEA. V lost 7 bases, J lost 2 bases, and 8 bases lay in between. CDR3 nucleotides: TGCAGCGCAGAGGAAAACACTGAAGCTTTCTTT. Encoded protein: CSAEENTEAFF.

The rearrangement joins TRBV7-2 to TRBJ2-7; the D gene is possibly TRBD1 (6 bases). Germline lookup yields CDR1 SGHTA and CDR2 FQGNSA. This CDR3 region has 15 residues. The ends were cut back, 1 base at V and 0 bases at J, with 10 bases in the middle. This CDR3 reads CASSLDQGHSYEQYF. Here the CDR3 DNA reads TGTGCCAGCAGCTTAGATCAGGGGCACTCCTACGAGCAGTACTTC.

The chain carries TRBV28 and TRBJ2-7; D uncertain. The CDR3 has 13 amino acids. The germline gives CDR1 MDHEN, CDR2 SYDVKM. Between the trimmed V and J ends, which lost 6 bases and 4 bases, there was a span of 13 bases. DNA of the CDR3: TGTGCCAGCAGGCAAGAGTTGCTTTACGAGCAGTACTTC. Translated, it gives CASRQELLYEQYF.

The CDR3 spells CSVVYWGNTEAFF. Here the CDR3 DNA reads TGCAGCGTTGTATATTGGGGGAACACTGAAGCTTTCTTT. The chain combines TRBV29-1 with TRBJ1-1; the D is unclear. From germline, CDR1 is SQVTM and CDR2 ANQGSEA. Between the trimmed V and J ends, which lost 4 bases and 1 base, there was a span of 10 bases. This CDR3 is 13 amino acids long.

V and J are TRBV10-3 and TRBJ2-2; the match to TRBD2 covers 8 bases. V shed 0 bases, J shed 1 base, and the junction held 1 base outside the gene matches. The CDR3 has 16 amino acids. The germline V gene has CDR1 ENHRY and CDR2 SYGVKD. The CDR3 is CAISESRGGNTGELFF. The CDR3 DNA sequence: TGTGCCATCAGTGAGTCTCGGGGGGGGAACACCGGGGAGCTGTTTTTT.

The sample holds a few counts of this clone. The rearrangement joins TRBV15 to TRBJ1-3; no reliable D call. Germline CDR1 LNHNV, CDR2 YYDKDF (reference sequence). The CDR3 length is 14 residues. The V and J ends lost 0 bases and 3 bases respectively, with 6 bases between them. The DNA of the CDR3 is TGTGCCACCAGCAGAGAGACGAATGGAAACACCATATATTTT. Its protein is CATSRETNGNTIYF. The complete variable domain, with remaining parts taken from reference TRBV15 and TRBJ1-3, reads DAMVIQNPRYQVTQFGKPVTLSCSQTLNHNVMYWYQQKSSQAPKLLFHYYDKDFNNEADTPDNFQSRRPNTSFCFLDIRSPGLGDTAMYLCATSRETNGNTIYFGEGSWLTVV.

The gene calls are TRBV7-2 and TRBJ2-7; perhaps TRBD1 as D (6 bases). Germline CDR1 reads SGHTA; CDR2 reads FQGNSA. This CDR3 has 15 residues. V lost 2 bases and J lost 9, with 20 bases in between. This CDR3 is CASSLLPGDNLGQYF. The CDR3 DNA reads TGTGCCAGCAGCTTACTACCAGGGGATAATTTGGGGCAGTACTTC. Supplemented by reference TRBV7-2 and TRBJ2-7, the full variable domain reads GAGVSQSPSNKVTEKGKDVELRCDPISGHTALYWYRQSLGQGLEFLIYFQGNSAPDKSGLPSDRFSAERTGGSVSTLTIQRTQQEDSAVYLCASSLLPGDNLGQYFGPGTRLTVT.

This clone came up once. This chain links TRBV11-2 with TRBJ2-5; D is unresolved. Germline V gene lookup returns CDR1 SGHAT and CDR2 FQNNGV. CDR3 length equals 15 residues. Trimming removed 1 base at V and 2 bases at J, with 11 bases between. The CDR3 loop reads CASSLGPPWQETQYF. CDR3 bases: TGTGCCAGCAGCTTAGGTCCCCCGTGGCAAGAGACCCAGTACTTC.

V gene TRBV4-2 combines with J gene TRBJ2-7; 13 bases fit TRBD2. Trimming at V came to 6 bases and at J to 3 bases, leaving 2 bases not matched to a gene. The germline gives CDR1 LGHNA, CDR2 YNFKEQ. The CDR3 is made up of 14 amino acids. Here the CDR3 reads CASSWTSGSYEQYF. In nucleotides, the CDR3 is TGTGCCAGCAGTTGGACTAGCGGGAGCTACGAGCAGTACTTC.

J is TRBJ2-7 and V is TRBV14; no clear D gene. The CDR3 sequence is 17 residues long. Per the germline V gene, CDR1 is SGHDN and CDR2 is FVKESK. V was trimmed by 0 bases and J by 3 bases, leaving 18 bases between them. The CDR3 loop reads CASSQDRQLSNFYEQYF. CDR3 in DNA: TGTGCCAGCAGCCAAGATAGGCAACTATCTAACTTCTACGAGCAGTACTTC.

This chain connects TRBV15 to TRBJ1-4; D gene unclear. Germline-derived CDR1 and CDR2 are LNHNV and YYDKDF (reference sequence). The CDR3 is 16 residues long. V was shortened by 8 bases and J by 7 bases, with 23 bases between the two germline ends. Written as DNA, the CDR3 is TGTGCCACCGAATTTACTCACGGGCCTACAACTGAAAAACTGTTTTTT. Translation: CATEFTHGPTTEKLFF.